What follows are 28 T cell receptor beta chains derived from one specimen sequenced in a study of T cell responses to AZD1222 COVID-19 vaccine. The protocol was immunoSEQ multiplex PCR, while the TCRdb copy is restricted to in-frame clones and leaves out a portion. The sample shows under 250,000 clones, approximately 94% of them seen only once. The sample in question was peripheral blood, obtained on day 0 of MenACWY control vaccination. The receptor set was obtained from an adult in good health.

The genes are TRBV13 and TRBJ2-3, with a possible D match to TRBD1 (7 bases). CDR3 size: 15 residues. Germline lookup yields CDR1 PRHDT and CDR2 FYEKMQ (reference sequence). Trimming took 2 bases from V and 5 from J, leaving 14 bases between them. CDR3 sequence (DNA): TGTGCCAGCAGCTTATATCAGGGGGGAATAGATACGCAGTATTTT. This gives the protein CASSLYQGGIDTQYF.

This clone was detected only once. The chain links TRBV9 to TRBJ1-1; D unclear. Germline V gene lookup returns CDR1 SGDLS and CDR2 YYNGEE. The CDR3 is made up of 14 amino acids. V was clipped by 0 bases and J by 5 bases, with 11 bases between them. DNA of the CDR3: TGTGCCAGCAGCGTAGTTGGCACGAATACTGAAGCTTTCTTT. Its translation is CASSVVGTNTEAFF.

This clone appeared once. The chain employs TRBV7-9 and TRBJ2-7; TRBD1 agrees at 7 bases. The V and J ends lost 4 bases and 6 bases, in that order; junction bases with no gene match: 9. The CDR3 loop spans 14 amino acids. Germline V CDR1 and CDR2: SEHNR, FQNEAQ (reference sequence). The CDR3 DNA reads as TGTGCCAGCAGCTCAACAGGGGCTAGAGGCGAGCAGTACTTC. This sequence encodes CASSSTGARGEQYF.

On this clone: This same CDR3 is encoded by further DNA sequences in the sample. The chain carries TRBV20-1 and TRBJ1-5, with a possible D match to TRBD1 (5 bases). CDR1 and CDR2 from the germline V gene are DFQATT and SNEGSKA (reference sequence). The CDR3 loop spans 14 amino acids. V gave up 3 bases and J gave up 1 base, with 10 bases separating them. CDR3 loop: CSASLGPSNQPQHF. Written as DNA, the CDR3 is TGCAGTGCTAGTCTGGGGCCCAGCAATCAGCCCCAGCATTTT.

This clone was seen more than once but under ten times. V and J are TRBV5-4 and TRBJ1-6, with D perhaps matching TRBD1 (6 bases). CDR3 length: 15 residues. V was cut by 1 base and J by 6 bases, with 11 bases left in between. Germline CDR1 is SGHNT and CDR2 is YYREEE (reference sequence). CDR3 DNA: TGTGCCAGCAGCTTGCTAGCAGGGGCTAATTCACCCCTCCACTTT. This codes for CASSLLAGANSPLHF.

The chain uses TRBV6-5 and TRBJ1-1; weak D call: TRBD1 (5 bases). Trimming took 6 bases from V and 1 from J, leaving 12 bases between them. This CDR3 region has 14 residues. Germline V gene sequence: CDR1 MNHEY, CDR2 SVGAGI. The CDR3 sequence: CASRRPGRNTEAFF. The CDR3 region has the DNA TGTGCCAGCAGGCGACCAGGGAGGAACACTGAAGCTTTCTTT.

The V call is TRBV5-6, the J call TRBJ2-7; perhaps TRBD2 as D (5 bases). The germline CDR1 and CDR2 sequences are SGHDT and YYEEEE. V was shortened by 1 base and J by 5 bases, with 10 bases between the two germline ends. The CDR3 runs 13 residues. CDR3 bases: TGTGCCAGCAGCTTGTCGGGGTCCCACGAGCAGTACTTC. Translation gives CASSLSGSHEQYF.

V and J are TRBV28 and TRBJ2-7, with D possibly called TRBD1 or TRBD2 (6 bases each). The CDR3 is 16 amino acids. Trimming removed 3 bases from V and 5 bases from J, with 20 bases in between. In germline, CDR1 is MDHEN, CDR2 SYDVKM. CDR3 protein: CASSLPMQGRGDEQYF. For the CDR3, the DNA is TGTGCCAGCAGTTTGCCCATGCAGGGAAGGGGGGACGAGCAGTACTTC.

The rearrangement links TRBV6-5 to TRBJ1-1; TRBD1 matches 9 bases. This CDR3 comprises 15 residues. Germline CDR1 reads MNHEY; CDR2 reads SVGAGI. V trimming: 7 bases; J trimming: 8 bases; junction bases outside the gene matches: 14. The CDR3 spells CASMRDRVGSREAFF. CDR3 bases: TGTGCCAGCATGAGGGACAGGGTTGGCTCTCGGGAAGCTTTCTTT.

The chain employs TRBV12-3 or TRBV12-4 and TRBJ1-6; 11 bases are a match to TRBD1. This CDR3 has 13 amino acids. The J segment lost 10 bases and the V segment lost 8 bases, leaving 4 bases of the junction unmatched. The CDR3 bases are TGTGCCAGCGGGACAGGGGGAAGATCACCCCTCCACTTT. This encodes CASGTGGRSPLHF.

V is TRBV3-1 (or the pseudogene TRBV3-2) and J is TRBJ1-1; D possibly corresponds to TRBD1 (5 bases). The CDR3 is 12 amino acids. Germline lookup yields CDR1 LGHDT and CDR2 YNNKEL (reference sequence). V gave up 2 bases and J gave up 8 bases, with 9 bases separating them. DNA of the CDR3: TGTGCCAGCAGCCAATGGTCAGGGGAAGCTTTCTTT. This encodes CASSQWSGEAFF.

The J gene is TRBJ1-2, the V gene TRBV7-9; D might be TRBD1 (5 bases). Trimming pared 1 base from V and 4 bases from J, leaving 7 bases between. CDR3 size: 13 residues. Per germline, CDR1 SEHNR and CDR2 FQNEAQ (reference sequence). CDR3 protein: CASSLGQGYGYTF. The CDR3 coding sequence is TGTGCCAGCAGCTTAGGTCAGGGCTATGGCTACACCTTC. Supplemented by reference TRBV7-9 and TRBJ1-2, the full variable domain reads DTGVSQNPRHKITKRGQNVTFRCDPISEHNRLYWYRQTLGQGPEFLTYFQNEAQLEKSRLLSDRFSAERPKGSFSTLEIQRTEQGDSAMYLCASSLGQGYGYTFGSGTRLTVV.

This chain joins TRBV23-1 and TRBJ1-2; the D is unclear. Being an ORF, TRBV23-1 has a function that is uncertain. V lost 7 bases to trimming and J lost 3 bases, with 12 bases between them. The CDR3 totals 13 residues. CDR3 in amino acids: CASIKWGYYGYTF. CDR3 bases: TGCGCCAGCATCAAATGGGGTTACTATGGCTACACCTTC.

This rearrangement joins TRBV2 to TRBJ2-7, with 11 bases matching TRBD2. Germline V CDR1 and CDR2: SNHLY, FYNNEI. The CDR3 is made up of 14 amino acids. The V gene end was trimmed by 7 bases and the J gene end by 2 bases; junction bases not matched to a gene: 4. CDR3 region: CASIGTSGAYEQYF. The CDR3 region has the DNA TGTGCCAGCATAGGGACTAGCGGCGCCTACGAGCAGTACTTC.

V gene TRBV28 combines with J gene TRBJ2-7, with unresolved D. The length of the CDR3 is 13 residues. The germline V gene encodes CDR1 MDHEN and CDR2 SYDVKM. Trimming cost V 3 bases and J 6 bases, with 12 bases left between them. The CDR3 DNA reads TGTGCCAGCAGTTTGGGCAGGCCCCTCGAGCAGTACTTC. This gives the protein CASSLGRPLEQYF.

The genes are TRBV6-1 and TRBJ1-5; possible D gene TRBD1, 6 bases. This CDR3 is built from 19 residues. The V and J ends lost 4 bases and 0 bases respectively, with 22 bases between them. From germline, CDR1 is MNHNS and CDR2 SASEGT. The CDR3 sequence is CASSARQALLLNSNQPQHF. The CDR3 nucleotides read TGTGCCAGCAGTGCCCGACAGGCGTTACTATTGAATAGCAATCAGCCCCAGCATTTT.

This clone was recorded only once. The rearrangement joins TRBV19 to TRBJ2-7; D is unresolved. Between the trimmed V and J ends, which lost 6 bases and 7 bases, there was a span of 19 bases. In germline, CDR1 is LNHDA, CDR2 SQIVND (reference sequence). CDR3 size: 14 residues. CDR3 DNA sequence: TGTGCCAGTAGATCTGACGGTTTTGACCCTGAGCAGTACTTC. Encoded protein: CASRSDGFDPEQYF.

The genes are TRBV7-2 and TRBJ2-1; 12 nucleotides align to TRBD2. Looked up from germline, CDR1 is SGHTA and CDR2 is FQGNSA. V gave up 1 base and J gave up 7 bases; unmatched junction bases: 5. This CDR3 has 16 amino acids. CDR3 sequence: CASSLVWTSGENEQFF. The DNA for the CDR3 is TGTGCCAGCAGCTTAGTTTGGACTAGCGGGGAGAATGAGCAGTTCTTC.

The chain is built from TRBV3-1 (or the pseudogene TRBV3-2) and TRBJ1-2; 10 bases map to TRBD1. The germline gives CDR1 LGHDT, CDR2 YNNKEL (reference sequence). This CDR3 is 14 amino acids long. J was trimmed by 8 bases and V by 1 base; bases with no gene match: 4. Written as DNA, the CDR3 is TGTGCCAGCAGCCAAGGCGGGACAGGGGAAGGCTACACCTTC. Its protein is CASSQGGTGEGYTF.

The chain uses TRBV4-1 and TRBJ2-4, with a tentative D call TRBD2 (6 bases). The V end was cut by 0 bases, the J end by 7 bases, with 16 bases between. CDR3 length: 16 residues. The germline V gene encodes CDR1 MGHRA and CDR2 YSYEKL. The CDR3 DNA follows: TGCGCCAGCAGCCAAGATAGGAGGGGAGGATATAACATTCAGTACTTC. It specifies CASSQDRRGGYNIQYF.

The chain recombines TRBV11-2 with TRBJ1-1, with D possibly TRBD1 on 5 matching bases. CDR1 and CDR2 from the germline V gene are SGHAT and FQNNGV. The CDR3 is 15 amino acids. The ends were cut back, 5 bases at V and 5 bases at J, with 18 bases in the middle. DNA of the CDR3: TGTGCCAGCAGCAAAACTCGGGGGGGTTTTACTGAAGCTTTCTTT. Translated, it gives CASSKTRGGFTEAFF. Complete variable domain (other parts from reference TRBV11-2 and TRBJ1-1): EAGVAQSPRYKIIEKRQSVAFWCNPISGHATLYWYQQILGQGPKLLIQFQNNGVVDDSQLPKDRFSAERLKGVDSTLKIQPAKLEDSAVYLCASSKTRGGFTEAFFGQGTRLTVV.

This rearrangement joins TRBV19 to TRBJ1-1; perhaps TRBD1 as D (5 bases). V shed 0 bases and J shed 1 base, with 12 bases lying between them. This CDR3 has 16 amino acids. Germline V CDR1 and CDR2: LNHDA, SQIVND (reference sequence). This CDR3 is CASSIDVNRRNTEAFF. CDR3 DNA: TGTGCCAGTAGTATAGATGTTAACAGGAGGAACACTGAAGCTTTCTTT.

The V and J genes are TRBV2 and TRBJ1-3; D not resolved. This CDR3 is built from 16 residues. The V gene's germline CDR1 is SNHLY and CDR2 FYNNEI. The V end was cut by 5 bases, the J end by 4 bases, with 18 bases between. CDR3 sequence reads: CASSLAGPLAGNTIYF. CDR3 bases: TGTGCCAGCAGTCTCGCCGGGCCCTTGGCCGGAAACACCATATATTTT.

The chain uses TRBV29-1 and TRBJ1-1; no definite D call. Trimming cost V 3 bases and J 0 bases, with 8 bases left between them. CDR3 length: 13 amino acids. Germline V gene sequence: CDR1 SQVTM, CDR2 ANQGSEA. Written as DNA, the CDR3 is TGCAGCGTTGATCGGCATATGAACACTGAAGCTTTCTTT. This encodes CSVDRHMNTEAFF.

This sequence joins TRBV5-1 and TRBJ1-4; D unresolved. CDR1 and CDR2 from the germline V gene are SGHRS and YFSETQ. This CDR3 is 16 amino acids long. The germline V and J ends were trimmed by 0 bases and 7 bases, with 16 bases remaining between them. The CDR3 is CASSLAPIGGTEKLFF. The CDR3 nucleotides read TGCGCCAGCAGCTTGGCCCCCATCGGCGGAACTGAAAAACTGTTTTTT.

This chain links TRBV30 with TRBJ1-5; the D gene is possibly TRBD1 (6 bases). The CDR3 length is 16 residues. The V gene lost 2 bases and the J gene lost 4 bases, with 18 bases spanning the gap. Germline lookup yields CDR1 GTSNPN and CDR2 SVGIG (reference sequence). The CDR3 protein is CAWSTQGKGRNQPQHF. The DNA for the CDR3 is TGTGCCTGGAGTACGCAGGGGAAAGGACGGAATCAGCCCCAGCATTTT.

This chain uses TRBV30 with TRBJ2-7, with 7 bases identical to TRBD2. With V trimmed by 0 bases and J by 2 bases, 4 bases remained unmatched. The CDR3 extends over 14 amino acids. From germline, CDR1 is GTSNPN and CDR2 SVGIG (reference sequence). Here the CDR3 reads CAWSVGGGAYEQYF. The CDR3, as DNA: TGTGCCTGGAGTGTCGGTGGGGGGGCCTACGAGCAGTACTTC.

This chain connects TRBV4-2 to TRBJ2-2, with TRBD2 as a possible D gene (6 bases). Germline loops: CDR1 LGHNA, CDR2 YNFKEQ. V shed 0 bases and J shed 3 bases, with 8 bases lying between them. CDR3 size: 15 residues. CDR3 sequence: CASSQERGYTGELFF. DNA for the CDR3: TGTGCCAGCAGCCAAGAACGGGGGTACACCGGGGAGCTGTTTTTT.